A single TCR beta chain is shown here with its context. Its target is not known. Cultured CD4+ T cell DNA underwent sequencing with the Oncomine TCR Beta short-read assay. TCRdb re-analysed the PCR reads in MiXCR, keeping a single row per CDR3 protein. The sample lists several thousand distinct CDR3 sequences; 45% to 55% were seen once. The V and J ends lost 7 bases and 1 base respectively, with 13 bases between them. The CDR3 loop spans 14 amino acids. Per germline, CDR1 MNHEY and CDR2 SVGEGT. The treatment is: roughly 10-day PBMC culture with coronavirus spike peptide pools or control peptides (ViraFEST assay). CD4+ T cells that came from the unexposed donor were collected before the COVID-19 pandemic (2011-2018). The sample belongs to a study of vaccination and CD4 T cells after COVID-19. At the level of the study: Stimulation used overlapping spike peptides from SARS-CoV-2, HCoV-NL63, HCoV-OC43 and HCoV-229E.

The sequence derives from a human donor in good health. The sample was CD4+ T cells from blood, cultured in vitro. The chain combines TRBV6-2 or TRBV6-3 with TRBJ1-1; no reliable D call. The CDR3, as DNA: TGTGCCAGCATTTTTACAACGACGAACACTGAAGCTTTCTTT. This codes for CASIFTTTNTEAFF.